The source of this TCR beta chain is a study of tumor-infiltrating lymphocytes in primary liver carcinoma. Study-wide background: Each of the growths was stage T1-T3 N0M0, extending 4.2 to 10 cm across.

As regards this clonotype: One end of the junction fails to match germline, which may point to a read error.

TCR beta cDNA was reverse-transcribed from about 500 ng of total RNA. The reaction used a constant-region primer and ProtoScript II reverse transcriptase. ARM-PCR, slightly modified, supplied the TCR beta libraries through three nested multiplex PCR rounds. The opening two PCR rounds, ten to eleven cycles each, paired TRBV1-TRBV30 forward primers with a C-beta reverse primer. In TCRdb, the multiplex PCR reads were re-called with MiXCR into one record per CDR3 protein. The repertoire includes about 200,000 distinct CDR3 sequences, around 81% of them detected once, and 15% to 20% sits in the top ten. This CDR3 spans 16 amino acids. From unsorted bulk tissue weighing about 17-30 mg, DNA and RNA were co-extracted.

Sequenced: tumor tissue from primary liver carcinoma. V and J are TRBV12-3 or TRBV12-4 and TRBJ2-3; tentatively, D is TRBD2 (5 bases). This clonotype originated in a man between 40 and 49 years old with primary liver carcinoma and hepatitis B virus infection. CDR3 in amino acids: CATSLDSCGSTDTQYF. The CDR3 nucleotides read TGTGCCACCAGTTTAGATTCCTGCGGGAGCACAGATACGCAGTATTTT.